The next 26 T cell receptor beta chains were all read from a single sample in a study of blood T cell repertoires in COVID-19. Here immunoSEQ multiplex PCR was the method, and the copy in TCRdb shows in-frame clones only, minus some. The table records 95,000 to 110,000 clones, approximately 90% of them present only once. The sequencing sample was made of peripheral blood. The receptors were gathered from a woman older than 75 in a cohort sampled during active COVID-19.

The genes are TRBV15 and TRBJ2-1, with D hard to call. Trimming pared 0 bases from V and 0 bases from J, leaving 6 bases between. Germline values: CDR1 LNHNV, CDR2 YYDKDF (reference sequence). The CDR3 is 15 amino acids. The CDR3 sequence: CATSRDLGSYNEQFF. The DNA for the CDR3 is TGTGCCACCAGCAGAGATCTCGGCTCCTACAATGAGCAGTTCTTC.

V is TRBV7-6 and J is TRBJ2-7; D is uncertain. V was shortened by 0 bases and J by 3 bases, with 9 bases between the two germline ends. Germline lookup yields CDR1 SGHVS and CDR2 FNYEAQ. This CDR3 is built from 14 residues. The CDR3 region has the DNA TGTGCCAGCAGCTTAGCATCTGGCAGCTACGAGCAGTACTTC. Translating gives CASSLASGSYEQYF.

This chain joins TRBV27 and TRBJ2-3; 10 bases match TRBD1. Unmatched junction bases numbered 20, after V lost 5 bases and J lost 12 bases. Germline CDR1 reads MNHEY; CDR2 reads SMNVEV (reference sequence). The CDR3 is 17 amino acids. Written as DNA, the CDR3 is TGTGCCAGCAGTGCGGCCGGGACAGGGGCCTCCTTCTTGTCCCAGTATTTT. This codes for CASSAAGTGASFLSQYF.

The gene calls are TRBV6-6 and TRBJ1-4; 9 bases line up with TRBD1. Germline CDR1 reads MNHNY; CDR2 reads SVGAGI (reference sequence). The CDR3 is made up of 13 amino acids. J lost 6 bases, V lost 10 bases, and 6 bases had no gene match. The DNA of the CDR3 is TGTGCCACCCAAGACAGGGGGTATGAAAAACTGTTTTTT. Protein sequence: CATQDRGYEKLFF.

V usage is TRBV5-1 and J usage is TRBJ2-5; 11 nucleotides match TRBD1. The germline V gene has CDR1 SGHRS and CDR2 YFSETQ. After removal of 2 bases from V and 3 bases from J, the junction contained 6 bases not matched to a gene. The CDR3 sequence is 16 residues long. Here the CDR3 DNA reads TGCGCCAGCAGCTTTTCGGACAGGGGGCAAAAAGAGACCCAGTACTTC. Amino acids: CASSFSDRGQKETQYF.

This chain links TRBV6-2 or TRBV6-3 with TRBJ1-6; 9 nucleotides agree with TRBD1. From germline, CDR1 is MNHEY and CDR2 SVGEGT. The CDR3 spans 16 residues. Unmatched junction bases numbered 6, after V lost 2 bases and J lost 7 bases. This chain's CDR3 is CASSYTRTGANSPLHF. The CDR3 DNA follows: TGTGCCAGCAGTTACACAAGGACAGGGGCGAATTCACCCCTCCACTTT.

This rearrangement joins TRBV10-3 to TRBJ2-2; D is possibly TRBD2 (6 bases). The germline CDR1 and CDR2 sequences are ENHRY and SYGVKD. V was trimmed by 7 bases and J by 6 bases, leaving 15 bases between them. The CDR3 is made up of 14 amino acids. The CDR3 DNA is TGTGCCATCAACCACGGGAGCTCCCCCGGGGAGCTGTTTTTT. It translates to CAINHGSSPGELFF.

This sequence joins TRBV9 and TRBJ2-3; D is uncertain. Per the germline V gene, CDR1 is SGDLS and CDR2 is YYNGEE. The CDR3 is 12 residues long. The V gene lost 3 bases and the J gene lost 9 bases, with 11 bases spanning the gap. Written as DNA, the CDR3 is TGTGCCAGCAGCGCCCCCCCCGGGACGCAGTATTTT. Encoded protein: CASSAPPGTQYF.

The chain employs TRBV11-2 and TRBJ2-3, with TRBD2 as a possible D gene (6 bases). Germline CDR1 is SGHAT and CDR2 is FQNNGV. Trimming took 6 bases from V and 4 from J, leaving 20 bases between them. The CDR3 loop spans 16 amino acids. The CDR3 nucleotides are TGTGCCAGCAGACAAAACCGGGGGAGCAAGGCAGATACGCAGTATTTT. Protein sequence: CASRQNRGSKADTQYF.

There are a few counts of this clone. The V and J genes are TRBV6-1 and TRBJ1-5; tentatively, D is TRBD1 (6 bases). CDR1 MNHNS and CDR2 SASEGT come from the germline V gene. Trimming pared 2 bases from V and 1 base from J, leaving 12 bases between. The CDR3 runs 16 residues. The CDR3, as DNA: TGTGCCAGCAGTGAACGATCAGACAGGAGCAATCAGCCCCAGCATTTT. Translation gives CASSERSDRSNQPQHF.

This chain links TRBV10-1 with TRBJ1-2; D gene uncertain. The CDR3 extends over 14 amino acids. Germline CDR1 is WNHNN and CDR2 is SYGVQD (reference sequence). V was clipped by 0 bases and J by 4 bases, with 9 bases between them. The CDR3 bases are TGCGCCAGCAGTGAGTCGGGCAGGCCCTATGGCTACACCTTC. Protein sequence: CASSESGRPYGYTF.

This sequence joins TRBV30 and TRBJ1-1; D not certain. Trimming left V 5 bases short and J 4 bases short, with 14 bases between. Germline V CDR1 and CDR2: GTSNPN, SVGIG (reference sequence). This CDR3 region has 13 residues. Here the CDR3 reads CAWDRSPGTEAFF. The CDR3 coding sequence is TGTGCCTGGGACCGATCCCCGGGCACTGAAGCTTTCTTT.

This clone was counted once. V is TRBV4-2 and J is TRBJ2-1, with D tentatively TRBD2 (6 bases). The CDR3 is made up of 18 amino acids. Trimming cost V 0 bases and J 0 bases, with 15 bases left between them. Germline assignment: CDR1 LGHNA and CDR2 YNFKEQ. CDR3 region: CASSQEPNGGISYNEQFF. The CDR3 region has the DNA TGTGCCAGCAGCCAAGAACCGAATGGGGGGATCTCCTACAATGAGCAGTTCTTC.

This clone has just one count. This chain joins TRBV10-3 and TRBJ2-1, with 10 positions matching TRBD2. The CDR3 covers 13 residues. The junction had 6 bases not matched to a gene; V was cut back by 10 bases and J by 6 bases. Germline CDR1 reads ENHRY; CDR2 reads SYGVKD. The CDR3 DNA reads TGTGCCACCCTAGCGGGAGAGAGCAATGAGCAGTTCTTC. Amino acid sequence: CATLAGESNEQFF.

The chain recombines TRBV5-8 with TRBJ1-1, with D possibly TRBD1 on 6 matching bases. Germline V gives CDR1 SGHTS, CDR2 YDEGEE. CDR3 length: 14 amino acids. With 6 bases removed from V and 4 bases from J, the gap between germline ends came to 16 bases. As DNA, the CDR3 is TGTGCCAGCAACCAAAGAAGGGGGGGCACTGAAGCTTTCTTT. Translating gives CASNQRRGGTEAFF.

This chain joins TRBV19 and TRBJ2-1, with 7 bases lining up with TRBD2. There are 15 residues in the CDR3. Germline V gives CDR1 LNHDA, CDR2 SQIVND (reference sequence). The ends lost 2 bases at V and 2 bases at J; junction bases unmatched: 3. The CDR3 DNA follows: TGTGCCAGTAGTATACAAGGGACTACCTACAATGAGCAGTTCTTC. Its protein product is CASSIQGTTYNEQFF. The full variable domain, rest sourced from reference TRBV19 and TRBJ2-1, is DGGITQSPKYLFRKEGQNVTLSCEQNLNHDAMYWYRQDPGQGLRLIYYSQIVNDFQKGDIAEGYSVSREKKESFPLTVTSAQKNPTAFYLCASSIQGTTYNEQFFGPGTRLTVL.

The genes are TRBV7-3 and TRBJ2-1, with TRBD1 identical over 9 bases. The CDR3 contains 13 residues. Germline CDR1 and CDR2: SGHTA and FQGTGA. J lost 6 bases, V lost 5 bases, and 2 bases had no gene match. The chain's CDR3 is CASSRDRANEQFF. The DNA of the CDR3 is TGTGCCAGCAGCAGGGACAGGGCCAATGAGCAGTTCTTC.

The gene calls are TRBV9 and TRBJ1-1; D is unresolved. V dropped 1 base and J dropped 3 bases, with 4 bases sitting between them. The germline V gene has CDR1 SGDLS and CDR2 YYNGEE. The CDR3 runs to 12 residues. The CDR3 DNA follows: TGTGCCAGCAGCGTAACAGACACTGAAGCTTTCTTT. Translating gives CASSVTDTEAFF.

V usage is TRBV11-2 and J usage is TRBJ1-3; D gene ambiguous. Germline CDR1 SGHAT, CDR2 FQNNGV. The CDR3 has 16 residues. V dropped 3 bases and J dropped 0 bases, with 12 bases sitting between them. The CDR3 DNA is TGTGCCAGCAGCTTGCCGTCCCTGAGCTCTGGAAACACCATATATTTT. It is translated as CASSLPSLSSGNTIYF.

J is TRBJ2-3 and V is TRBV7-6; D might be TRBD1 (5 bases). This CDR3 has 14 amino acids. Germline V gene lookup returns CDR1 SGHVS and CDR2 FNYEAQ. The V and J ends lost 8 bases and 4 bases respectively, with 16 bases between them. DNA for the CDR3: TGTGCCAGCGCGTTGGGGCAATGGGCAGATACGCAGTATTTT. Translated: CASALGQWADTQYF.

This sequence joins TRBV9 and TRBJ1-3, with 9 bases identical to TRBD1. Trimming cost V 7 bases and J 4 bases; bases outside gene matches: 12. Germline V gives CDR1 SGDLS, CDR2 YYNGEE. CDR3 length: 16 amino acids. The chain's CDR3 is CASAGQGSLGGNTIYF. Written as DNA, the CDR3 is TGTGCCAGCGCGGGACAGGGCTCTCTGGGGGGAAACACCATATATTTT. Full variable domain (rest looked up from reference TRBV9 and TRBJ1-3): DSGVTQTPKHLITATGQRVTLRCSPRSGDLSVYWYQQSLDQGLQFLIQYYNGEERAKGNILERFSAQQFPDLHSELNLSSLELGDSALYFCASAGQGSLGGNTIYFGEGSWLTVV.

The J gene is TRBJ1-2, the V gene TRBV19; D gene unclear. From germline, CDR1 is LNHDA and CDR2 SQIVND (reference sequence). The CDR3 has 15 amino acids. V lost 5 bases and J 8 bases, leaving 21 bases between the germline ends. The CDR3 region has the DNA TGTGCCAGTAGTCCCTTAGTACCCAGCGGGCCCGGCTACACCTTC. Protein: CASSPLVPSGPGYTF.

DNA of the CDR3: TGTGCCAGCTCCCGAGGACGGGGAATTTTGGCAGCGAACACTGAAGCTTTCTTT. Protein product: CASSRGRGILAANTEAFF. This chain joins TRBV18 and TRBJ1-1, with D uncertain. Germline lookup yields CDR1 KGHSH and CDR2 LQKENI. The CDR3 is 18 amino acids. V was trimmed by 6 bases and J by 1 base, leaving 24 bases between them.

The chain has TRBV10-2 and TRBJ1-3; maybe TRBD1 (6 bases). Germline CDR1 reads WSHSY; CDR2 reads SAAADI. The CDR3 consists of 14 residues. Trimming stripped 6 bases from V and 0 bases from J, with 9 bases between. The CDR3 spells CASSSGASGNTIYF. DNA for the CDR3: TGCGCCAGCAGCTCAGGGGCCTCTGGAAACACCATATATTTT.

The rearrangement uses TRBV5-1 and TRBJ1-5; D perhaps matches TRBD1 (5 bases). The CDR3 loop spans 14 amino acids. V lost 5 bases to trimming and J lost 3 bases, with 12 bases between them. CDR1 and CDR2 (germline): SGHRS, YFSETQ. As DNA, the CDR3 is TGCGCCAGCAGGCTGTGGGGGGACAATCAGCCCCAGCATTTT. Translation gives CASRLWGDNQPQHF.

CDR3 nucleotides: TGTGCCAGCAGCCCTACCGGGACAGGCACGTCCGGGGAGCTGTTTTTT. It specifies CASSPTGTGTSGELFF. V gene TRBV7-9 combines with J gene TRBJ2-2; TRBD1 matches at 8 bases. Losses at the gene ends were 5 bases for V and 6 bases for J; bases not matched to a gene: 11. The CDR3 contains 16 residues. Germline lookup yields CDR1 SEHNR and CDR2 FQNEAQ (reference sequence).